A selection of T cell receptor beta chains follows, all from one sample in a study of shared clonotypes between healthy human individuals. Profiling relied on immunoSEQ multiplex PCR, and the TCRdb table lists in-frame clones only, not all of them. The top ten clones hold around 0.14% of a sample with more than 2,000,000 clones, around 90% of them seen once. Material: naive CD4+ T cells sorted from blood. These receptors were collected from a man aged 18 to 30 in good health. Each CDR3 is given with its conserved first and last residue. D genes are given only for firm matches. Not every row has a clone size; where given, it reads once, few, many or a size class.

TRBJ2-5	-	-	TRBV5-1	TGCGCCAGCAGCCGAGGAGGGGACAGAGGAGAGACCCAGTACTTC	CASSRGGDRGETQYF
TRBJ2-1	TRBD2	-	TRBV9	TGTGCCAGCAGTTACAGCGGGAGCACGAACAATGAGCAGTTCTTC	CASSYSGSTNNEQFF
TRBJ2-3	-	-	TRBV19	TGTGCCAGTTCGACTGGAGGCACAGATACGCAGTATTTT	CASSTGGTDTQYF
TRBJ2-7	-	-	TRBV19	TGTGCCAGTTCTAGGGACACCGGCCCCTACGAGCAGTACTTC	CASSRDTGPYEQYF
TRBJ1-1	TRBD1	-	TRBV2	TGTGCCAGCAGTGCACAACAGGGGCGGAACACTGAAGCTTTCTTT	CASSAQQGRNTEAFF
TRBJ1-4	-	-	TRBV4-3	TGCGCCAGCAGCCAAGACAGGAGTGGGGGAACGGAAAAACTGTTTTTT	CASSQDRSGGTEKLFF
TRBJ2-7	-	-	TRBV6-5	TGTGCCAGCAGCACTTTACAGGCTTTGACCTACGAGCAGTACTTC	CASSTLQALTYEQYF
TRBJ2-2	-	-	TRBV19	TGTGCCAGCCGCAGACTAGAGAACACCGGGGAGCTGTTTTTT	CASRRLENTGELFF
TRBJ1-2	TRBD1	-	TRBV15	TGTGCCACCTACGGGACAGGGTCCTACACCTTC	CATYGTGSYTF
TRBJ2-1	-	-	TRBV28	TGTGCCAGCAGTTCAGACAGGCAGTTCTTC	CASSSDRQFF
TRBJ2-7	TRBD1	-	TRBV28	TGTGCCAGCAGTTTAGGGGGGGGACAGGGCCTGAGCTCCTACGAGCAGTACTTC	CASSLGGGQGLSSYEQYF
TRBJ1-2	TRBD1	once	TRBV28	TGTGCCAGCAGTTCATCCGGGACAGGGGATGGCTACACCTTC	CASSSSGTGDGYTF
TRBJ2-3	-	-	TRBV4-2	TGTGCCAGCAGCCAAGAAGGCTGGGATACGCAGTATTTT	CASSQEGWDTQYF
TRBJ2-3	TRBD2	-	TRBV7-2	TGTGCCAGCAGCTCCCTACCAGGACTAGCGGGAGGAACAGATACGCAGTATTTT	CASSSLPGLAGGTDTQYF
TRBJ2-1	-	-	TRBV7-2	TGTGCCAGCAGTGGGACCCTCCCCTACAATGAGCAGTTCTTC	CASSGTLPYNEQFF
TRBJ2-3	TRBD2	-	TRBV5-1	TGCGCCAGCAGCTTGAGACTAGCGGGGGCCGGTAGCACAGATACGCAGTATTTT	CASSLRLAGAGSTDTQYF
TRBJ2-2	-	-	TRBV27	TGTGCCAGCGGATTAGAGGGGGGGTGGCGTGGGAACACCGGGGAGCTGTTTTTT	CASGLEGGWRGNTGELFF
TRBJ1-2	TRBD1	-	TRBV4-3	TGCGCCAGCAGCCAAGACTACCGACAGGGAAGAGCCCCGGAAATCTATGGCTACACCTTC	CASSQDYRQGRAPEIYGYTF
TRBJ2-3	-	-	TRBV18	TGTGCCAGCTCGTACTCGACAAGCACAGATACGCAGTATTTT	CASSYSTSTDTQYF
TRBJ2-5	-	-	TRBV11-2	TGTGCCAGCAGCTTAACAGACCAAGAGACCCAGTACTTC	CASSLTDQETQYF
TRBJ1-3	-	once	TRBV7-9	TGTGCCAGCAGCTCAACTATGGGAAACACCATATATTTT	CASSSTMGNTIYF
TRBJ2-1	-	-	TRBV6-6	TGTGCCAGCAGTTACTCCGGGGGCGCAGCGATGGATGAGCAGTTCTTC	CASSYSGGAAMDEQFF
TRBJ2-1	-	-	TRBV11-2	TGTGCCAGCAGCTTAGACTCATCCTACAATGAGCAGTTCTTC	CASSLDSSYNEQFF